This T cell receptor beta chain was obtained from a study of CD8+ T cells in alopecia areata. Study information: Treated patients were given 5 to 10 mg oral tofacitinib twice daily. General observations from the study: TCR sharing across patients was less clear than in mice, possibly HLA-related. Researchers report lesional scalp, most notably alopecia totalis/universalis, outstripped normal scalp in clonality.

Extracted RNA was reverse transcribed into cDNA, the sequencing template. Clones were sequenced by immunoSEQ multiplex PCR, and TCRdb holds only the in-frame ones, with some missing. The sample holds approximately 200,000 clones, more than 55% seen once. In the case of this clone: The target antigen is unknown.

V shed 4 bases, J shed 0 bases, and the junction held 5 bases outside the gene matches. Germline-derived CDR1 and CDR2 are SGHRS and YFSETQ. The CDR3 is 15 residues long. Treatment noted: oral pan-JAK inhibitor, 5-10 mg twice daily. Here the sequenced sample was CD4+ T cells sorted from blood, taken at week 4, from a patient treated with tofacitinib. The source of this sequence is a human donor with alopecia areata. This chain links TRBV5-1 with TRBJ2-3; 7 bases agree with TRBD2. Here the CDR3 reads CASSISGTSTDTQYF. For the CDR3, the DNA is TGCGCCAGCAGCATCAGCGGGACTAGCACAGATACGCAGTATTTT.